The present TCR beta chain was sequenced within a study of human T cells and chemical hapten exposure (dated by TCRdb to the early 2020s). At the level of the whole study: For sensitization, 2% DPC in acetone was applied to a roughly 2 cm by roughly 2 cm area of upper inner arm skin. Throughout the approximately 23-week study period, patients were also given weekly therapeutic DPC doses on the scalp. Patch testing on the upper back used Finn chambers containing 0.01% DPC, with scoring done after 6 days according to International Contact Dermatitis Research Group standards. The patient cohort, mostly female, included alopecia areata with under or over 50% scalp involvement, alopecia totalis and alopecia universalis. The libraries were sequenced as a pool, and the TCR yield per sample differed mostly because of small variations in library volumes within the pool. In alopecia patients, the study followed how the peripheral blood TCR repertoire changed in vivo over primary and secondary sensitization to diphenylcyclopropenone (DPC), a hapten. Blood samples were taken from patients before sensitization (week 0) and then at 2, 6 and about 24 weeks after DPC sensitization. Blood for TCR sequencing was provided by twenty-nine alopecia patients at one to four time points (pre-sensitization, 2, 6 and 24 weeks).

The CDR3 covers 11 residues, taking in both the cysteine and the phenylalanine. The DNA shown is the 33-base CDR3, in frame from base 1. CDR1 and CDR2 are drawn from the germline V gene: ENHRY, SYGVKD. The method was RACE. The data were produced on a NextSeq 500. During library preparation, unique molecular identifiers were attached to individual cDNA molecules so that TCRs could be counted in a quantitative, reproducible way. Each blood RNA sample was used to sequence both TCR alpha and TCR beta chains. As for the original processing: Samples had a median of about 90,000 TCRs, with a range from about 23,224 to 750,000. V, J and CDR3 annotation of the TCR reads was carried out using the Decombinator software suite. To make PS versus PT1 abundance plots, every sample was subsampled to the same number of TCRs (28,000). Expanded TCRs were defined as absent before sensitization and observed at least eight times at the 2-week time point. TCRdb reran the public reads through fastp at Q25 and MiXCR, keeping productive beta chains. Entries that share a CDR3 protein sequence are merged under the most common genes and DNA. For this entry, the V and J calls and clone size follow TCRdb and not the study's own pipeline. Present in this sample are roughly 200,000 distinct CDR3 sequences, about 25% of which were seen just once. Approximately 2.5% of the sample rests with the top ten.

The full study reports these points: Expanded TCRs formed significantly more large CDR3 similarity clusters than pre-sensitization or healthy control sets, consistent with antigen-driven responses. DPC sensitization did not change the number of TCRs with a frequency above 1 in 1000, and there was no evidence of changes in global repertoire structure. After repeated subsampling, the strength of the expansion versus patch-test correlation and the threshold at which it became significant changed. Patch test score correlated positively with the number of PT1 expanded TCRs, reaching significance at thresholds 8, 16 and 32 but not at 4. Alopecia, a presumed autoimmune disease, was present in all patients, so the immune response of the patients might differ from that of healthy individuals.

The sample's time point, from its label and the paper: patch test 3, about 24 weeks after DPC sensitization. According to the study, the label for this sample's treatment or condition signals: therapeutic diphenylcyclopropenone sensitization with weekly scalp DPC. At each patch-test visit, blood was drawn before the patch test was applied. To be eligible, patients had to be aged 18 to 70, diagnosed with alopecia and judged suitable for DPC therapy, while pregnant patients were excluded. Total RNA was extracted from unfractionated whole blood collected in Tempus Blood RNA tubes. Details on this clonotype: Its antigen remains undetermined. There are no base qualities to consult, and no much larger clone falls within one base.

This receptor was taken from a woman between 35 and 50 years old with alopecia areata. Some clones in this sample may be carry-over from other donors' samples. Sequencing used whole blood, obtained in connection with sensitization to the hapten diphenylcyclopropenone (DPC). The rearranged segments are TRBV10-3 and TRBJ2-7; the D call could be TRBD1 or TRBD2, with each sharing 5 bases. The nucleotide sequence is TGTGGAACCGGGACGTCCTACGAGCAGTACTTC. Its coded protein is CGTGTSYEQYF.